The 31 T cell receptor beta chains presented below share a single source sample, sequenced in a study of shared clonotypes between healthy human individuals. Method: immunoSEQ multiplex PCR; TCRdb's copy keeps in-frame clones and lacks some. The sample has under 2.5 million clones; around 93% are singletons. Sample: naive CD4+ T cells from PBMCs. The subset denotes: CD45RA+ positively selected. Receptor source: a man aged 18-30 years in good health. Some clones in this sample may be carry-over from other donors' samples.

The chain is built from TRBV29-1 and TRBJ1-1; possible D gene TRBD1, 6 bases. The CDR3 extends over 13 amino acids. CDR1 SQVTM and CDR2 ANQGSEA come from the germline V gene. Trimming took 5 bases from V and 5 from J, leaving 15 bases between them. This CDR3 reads CSVHEGVRTEAFF. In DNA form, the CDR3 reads TGCAGCGTTCATGAGGGGGTTCGGACTGAAGCTTTCTTT.

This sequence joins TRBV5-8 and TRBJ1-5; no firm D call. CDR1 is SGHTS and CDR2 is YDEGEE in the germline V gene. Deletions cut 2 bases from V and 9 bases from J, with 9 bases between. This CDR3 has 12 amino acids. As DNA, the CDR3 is TGTGCCAGCAGCTTATTGGACCTGCCCCAGCATTTT. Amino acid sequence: CASSLLDLPQHF.

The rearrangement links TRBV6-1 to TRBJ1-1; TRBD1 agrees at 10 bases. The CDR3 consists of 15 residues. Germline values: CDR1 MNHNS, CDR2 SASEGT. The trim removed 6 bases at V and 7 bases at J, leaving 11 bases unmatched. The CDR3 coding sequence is TGTGCCAGCAGCGAGGGACAGGGGTGGGGGGATGAAGCTTTCTTT. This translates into CASSEGQGWGDEAFF.

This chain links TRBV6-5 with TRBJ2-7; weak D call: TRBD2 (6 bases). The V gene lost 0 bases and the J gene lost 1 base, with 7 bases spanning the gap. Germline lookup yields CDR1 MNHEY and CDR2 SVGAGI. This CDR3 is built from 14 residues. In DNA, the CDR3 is TGTGCCAGCAGTTACTCGACTAGGTCCTACGAGCAGTACTTC. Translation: CASSYSTRSYEQYF.

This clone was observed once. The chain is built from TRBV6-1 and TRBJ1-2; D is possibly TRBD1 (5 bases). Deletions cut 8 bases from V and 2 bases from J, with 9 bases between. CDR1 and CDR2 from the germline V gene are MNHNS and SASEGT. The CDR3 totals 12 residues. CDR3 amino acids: CASSRVNYGYTF. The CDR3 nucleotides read TGTGCCAGCTCCAGGGTCAACTATGGCTACACCTTC.

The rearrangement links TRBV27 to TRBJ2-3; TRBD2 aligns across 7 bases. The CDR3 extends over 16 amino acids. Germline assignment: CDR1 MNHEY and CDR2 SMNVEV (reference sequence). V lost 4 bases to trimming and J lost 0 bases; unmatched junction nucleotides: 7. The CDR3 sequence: CASSSLSGASTDTQYF. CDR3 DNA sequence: TGTGCCAGCAGTTCCCTAAGCGGGGCCAGCACAGATACGCAGTATTTT.

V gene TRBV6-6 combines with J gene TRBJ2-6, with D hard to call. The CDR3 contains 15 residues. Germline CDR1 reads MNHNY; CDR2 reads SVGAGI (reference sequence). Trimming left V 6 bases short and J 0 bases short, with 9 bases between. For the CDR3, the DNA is TGTGCCAGCAGCAGCATCCGCTCTGGGGCCAACGTCCTGACTTTC. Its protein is CASSSIRSGANVLTF.

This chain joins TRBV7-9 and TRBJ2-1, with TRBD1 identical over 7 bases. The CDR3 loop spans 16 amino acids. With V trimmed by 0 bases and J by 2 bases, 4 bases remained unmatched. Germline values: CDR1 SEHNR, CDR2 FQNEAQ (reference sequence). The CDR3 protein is CASSLAQGQPYNEQFF. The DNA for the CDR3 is TGTGCCAGCAGCTTAGCCCAGGGACAGCCCTACAATGAGCAGTTCTTC.

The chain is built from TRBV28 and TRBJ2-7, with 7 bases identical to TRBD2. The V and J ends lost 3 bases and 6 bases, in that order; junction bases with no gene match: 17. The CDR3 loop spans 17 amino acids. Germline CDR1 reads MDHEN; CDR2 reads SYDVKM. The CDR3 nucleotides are TGTGCCAGCAGTTTCCCTATGCGGCAGCGGGGAGGGGTCGAGCAGTACTTC. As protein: CASSFPMRQRGGVEQYF.

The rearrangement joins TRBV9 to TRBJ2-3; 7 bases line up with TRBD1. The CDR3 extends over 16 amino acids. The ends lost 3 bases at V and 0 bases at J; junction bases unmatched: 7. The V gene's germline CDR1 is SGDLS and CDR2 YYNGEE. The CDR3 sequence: CASSEKPGQSTDTQYF. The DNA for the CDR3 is TGTGCCAGCAGCGAAAAGCCGGGACAGAGCACAGATACGCAGTATTTT.

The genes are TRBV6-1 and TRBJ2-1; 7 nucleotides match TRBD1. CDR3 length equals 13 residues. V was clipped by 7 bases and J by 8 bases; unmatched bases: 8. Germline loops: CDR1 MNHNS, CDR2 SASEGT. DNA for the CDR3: TGTGCCAGCACCATAACAGGGGTGGATGAGCAGTTCTTC. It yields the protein CASTITGVDEQFF.

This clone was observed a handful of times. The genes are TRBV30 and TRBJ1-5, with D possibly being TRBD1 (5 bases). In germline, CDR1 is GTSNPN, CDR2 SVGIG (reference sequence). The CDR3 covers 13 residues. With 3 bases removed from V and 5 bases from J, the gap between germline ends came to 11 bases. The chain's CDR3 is CAWSDGGDQPQHF. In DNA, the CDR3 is TGTGCCTGGAGCGATGGGGGGGATCAGCCCCAGCATTTT.

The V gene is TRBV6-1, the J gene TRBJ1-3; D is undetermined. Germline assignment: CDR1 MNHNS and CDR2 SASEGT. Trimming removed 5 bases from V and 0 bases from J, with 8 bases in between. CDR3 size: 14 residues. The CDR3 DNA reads TGTGCCAGCAGTATTTTAGGCTCTGGAAACACCATATATTTT. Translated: CASSILGSGNTIYF.

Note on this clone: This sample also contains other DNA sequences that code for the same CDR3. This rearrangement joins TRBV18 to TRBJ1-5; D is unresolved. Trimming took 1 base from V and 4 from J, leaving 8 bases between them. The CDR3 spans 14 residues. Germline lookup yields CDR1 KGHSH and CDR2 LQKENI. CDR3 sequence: CASSPLAGNQPQHF. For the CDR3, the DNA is TGTGCCAGCTCACCACTCGCGGGAAATCAGCCCCAGCATTTT.

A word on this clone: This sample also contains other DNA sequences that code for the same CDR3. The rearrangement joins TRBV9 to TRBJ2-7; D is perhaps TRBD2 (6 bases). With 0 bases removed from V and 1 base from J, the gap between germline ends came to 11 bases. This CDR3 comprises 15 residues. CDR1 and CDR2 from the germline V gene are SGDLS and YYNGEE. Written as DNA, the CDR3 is TGTGCCAGCAGCGTAGGGCCGGGAGCGTCCTACGAGCAGTACTTC. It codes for CASSVGPGASYEQYF.

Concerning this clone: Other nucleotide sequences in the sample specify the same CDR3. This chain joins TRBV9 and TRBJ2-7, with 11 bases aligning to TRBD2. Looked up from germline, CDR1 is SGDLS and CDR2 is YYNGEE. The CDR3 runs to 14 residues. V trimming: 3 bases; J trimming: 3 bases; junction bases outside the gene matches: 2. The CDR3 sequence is CASSAGLAGYEQYF. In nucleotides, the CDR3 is TGTGCCAGCAGCGCTGGACTAGCGGGCTACGAGCAGTACTTC.

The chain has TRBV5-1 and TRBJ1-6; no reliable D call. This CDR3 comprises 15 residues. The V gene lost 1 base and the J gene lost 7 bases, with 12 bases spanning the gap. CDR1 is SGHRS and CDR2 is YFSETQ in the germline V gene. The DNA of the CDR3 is TGCGCCAGCAGCTTGATTGAGGAGAACAATTCACCCCTCCACTTT. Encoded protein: CASSLIEENNSPLHF.

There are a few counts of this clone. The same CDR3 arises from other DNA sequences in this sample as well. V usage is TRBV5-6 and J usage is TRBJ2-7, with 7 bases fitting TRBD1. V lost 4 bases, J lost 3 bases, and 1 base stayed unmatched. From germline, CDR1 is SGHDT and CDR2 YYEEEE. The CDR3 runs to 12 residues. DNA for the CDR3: TGTGCCAGCAGCCGGGACAGCTACGAGCAGTACTTC. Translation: CASSRDSYEQYF.

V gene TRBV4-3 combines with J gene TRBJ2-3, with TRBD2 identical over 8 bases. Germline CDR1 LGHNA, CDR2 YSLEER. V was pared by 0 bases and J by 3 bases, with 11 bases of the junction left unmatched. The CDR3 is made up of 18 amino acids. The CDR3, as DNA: TGCGCCAGCAGCCAAGATTCTATCGCGGGGGGTATAACAGATACGCAGTATTTT. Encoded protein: CASSQDSIAGGITDTQYF.

CDR3 sequence (DNA): TGTGCCAGCAGCGACCGGACAGGAGGGTATGGCTACACCTTC. Its protein is CASSDRTGGYGYTF. The genes are TRBV5-4 and TRBJ1-2, with 7 positions matching TRBD1. CDR1 is SGHNT, CDR2 YYREEE, per germline (reference sequence). Trimming took 4 bases from V and 5 from J; bases not matched to a gene: 8. This CDR3 is built from 14 residues.

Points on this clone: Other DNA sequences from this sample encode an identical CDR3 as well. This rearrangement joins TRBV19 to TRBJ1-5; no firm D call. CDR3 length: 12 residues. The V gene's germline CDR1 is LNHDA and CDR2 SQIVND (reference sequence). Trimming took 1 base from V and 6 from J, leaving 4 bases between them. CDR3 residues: CASSIVSQPQHF. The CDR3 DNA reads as TGTGCCAGTAGTATAGTTTCTCAGCCCCAGCATTTT.

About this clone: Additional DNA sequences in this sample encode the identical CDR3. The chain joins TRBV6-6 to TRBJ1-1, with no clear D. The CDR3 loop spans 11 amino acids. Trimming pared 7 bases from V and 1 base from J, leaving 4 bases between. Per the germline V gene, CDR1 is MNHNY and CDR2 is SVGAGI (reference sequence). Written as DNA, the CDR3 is TGTGCCAGCACTCCGAACACTGAAGCTTTCTTT. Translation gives CASTPNTEAFF.

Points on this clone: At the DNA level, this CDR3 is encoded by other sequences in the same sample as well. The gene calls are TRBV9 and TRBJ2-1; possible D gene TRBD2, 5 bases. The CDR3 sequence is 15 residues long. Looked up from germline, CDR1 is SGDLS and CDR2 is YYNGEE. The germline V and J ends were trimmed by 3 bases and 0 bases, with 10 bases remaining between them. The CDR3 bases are TGTGCCAGCAGCGCTAACAGCGGCTCCTACAATGAGCAGTTCTTC. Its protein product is CASSANSGSYNEQFF.

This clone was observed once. CDR3 sequence reads: CASSPGHGQGEQYF. CDR3 bases: TGTGCCAGCAGCCCCGGACACGGACAGGGGGAGCAGTACTTC. The genes are TRBV7-9 and TRBJ2-7, with 9 bases identical to TRBD1. The J segment lost 7 bases and the V segment lost 5 bases, leaving 9 bases of the junction unmatched. The CDR3 sequence is 14 residues long. Germline assignment: CDR1 SEHNR and CDR2 FQNEAQ (reference sequence).

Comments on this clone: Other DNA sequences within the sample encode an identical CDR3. DNA of the CDR3: TGTGCCTGGACAGAGCAAGAGACCCAGTACTTC. Amino acid sequence: CAWTEQETQYF. This chain joins TRBV30 and TRBJ2-5; D is undetermined. The CDR3 covers 11 residues. Trimming pared 4 bases from V and 2 bases from J, leaving 5 bases between. Germline V gene data show CDR1 as GTSNPN and CDR2 as SVGIG (reference sequence).

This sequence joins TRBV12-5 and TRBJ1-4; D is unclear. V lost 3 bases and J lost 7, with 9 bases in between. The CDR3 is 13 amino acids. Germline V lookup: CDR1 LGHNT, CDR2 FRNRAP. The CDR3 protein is CASGFSEAEKLFF. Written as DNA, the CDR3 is TGTGCTAGTGGTTTCTCGGAGGCTGAAAAACTGTTTTTT.

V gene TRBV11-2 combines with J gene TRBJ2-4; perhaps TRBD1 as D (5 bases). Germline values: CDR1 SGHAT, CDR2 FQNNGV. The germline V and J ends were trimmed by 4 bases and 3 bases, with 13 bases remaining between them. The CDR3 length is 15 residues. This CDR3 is CASSSLGVGKNIQYF. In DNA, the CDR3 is TGTGCCAGCAGCTCCCTAGGGGTCGGCAAAAACATTCAGTACTTC. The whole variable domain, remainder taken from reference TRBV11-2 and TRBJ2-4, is EAGVAQSPRYKIIEKRQSVAFWCNPISGHATLYWYQQILGQGPKLLIQFQNNGVVDDSQLPKDRFSAERLKGVDSTLKIQPAKLEDSAVYLCASSSLGVGKNIQYFGAGTRLSVL.

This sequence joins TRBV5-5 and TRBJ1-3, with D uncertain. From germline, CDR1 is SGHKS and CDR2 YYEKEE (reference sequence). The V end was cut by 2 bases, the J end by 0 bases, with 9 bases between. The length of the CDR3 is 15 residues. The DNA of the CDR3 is TGTGCCAGCAGCTTCCTGTATGGCTCTGGAAACACCATATATTTT. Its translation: CASSFLYGSGNTIYF. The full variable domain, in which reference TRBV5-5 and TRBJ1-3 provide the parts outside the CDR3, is DAGVTQSPTHLIKTRGQQVTLRCSPISGHKSVSWYQQVLGQGPQFIFQYYEKEERGRGNFPDRFSARQFPNYSSELNVNALLLGDSALYLCASSFLYGSGNTIYFGEGSWLTVV.

The CDR3 loop reads CASSLESPGTKTQYF. The CDR3 DNA reads as TGTGCCAGCAGCCTTGAGTCGCCGGGAACGAAGACCCAGTACTTC. The chain uses TRBV6-6 and TRBJ2-5; the D gene is possibly TRBD2 (5 bases). V was pared by 6 bases and J by 6 bases, with 20 bases between. CDR3 size: 15 residues. CDR1 and CDR2 from the germline V gene are MNHNY and SVGAGI (reference sequence).

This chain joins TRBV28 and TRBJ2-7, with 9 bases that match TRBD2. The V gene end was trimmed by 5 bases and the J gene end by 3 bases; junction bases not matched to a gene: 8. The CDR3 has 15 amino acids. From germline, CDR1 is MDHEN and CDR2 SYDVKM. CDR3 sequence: CASSAGGPEDYEQYF. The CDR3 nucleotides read TGTGCCAGCAGTGCGGGAGGGCCGGAGGACTACGAGCAGTACTTC. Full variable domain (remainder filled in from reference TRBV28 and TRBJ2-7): DVKVTQSSRYLVKRTGEKVFLECVQDMDHENMFWYRQDPGLGLRLIYFSYDVKMKEKGDIPEGYSVSREKKERFSLILESASTNQTSMYLCASSAGGPEDYEQYFGPGTRLTVT.

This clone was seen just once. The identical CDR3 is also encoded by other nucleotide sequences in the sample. In nucleotides, the CDR3 is TGTGCCAGCTCCCGGGACAGGGAGGACGAGCAGTACTTC. Translation gives CASSRDREDEQYF. The rearrangement uses TRBV5-4 and TRBJ2-7, with 9 nucleotides matching TRBD1. The ends lost 7 bases at V and 5 bases at J; junction bases unmatched: 7. This CDR3 has 13 residues. From germline, CDR1 is SGHNT and CDR2 YYREEE (reference sequence).